These 20 T cell receptor beta chains originate from one sample sequenced in a study of blood T cell repertoires in COVID-19. Sequencing used immunoSEQ multiplex PCR; TCRdb keeps in-frame clones, though not all of them. The sample records 300,000 or so clones, about 85% being singletons. Material for sequencing was PBMCs or T cells enriched from blood (not recorded which). Source of these receptors: a woman aged 25 to 39 who had recovered from COVID-19.

Comment on this clone: Other DNA sequences from this sample encode an identical CDR3 as well. This chain joins TRBV5-1 and TRBJ1-1; TRBD1 is a possible D gene (5 bases). Deletions cut 0 bases from V and 3 bases from J, with 9 bases between. The germline gives CDR1 SGHRS, CDR2 YFSETQ. This CDR3 contains 14 residues. CDR3 in amino acids: CASSLGGGYTEAFF. The CDR3 coding sequence is TGCGCCAGCAGCTTGGGCGGGGGGTACACTGAAGCTTTCTTT.

The chain couples TRBV13 to TRBJ2-7, with 8 bases identical to TRBD1. Germline CDR1 PRHDT, CDR2 FYEKMQ (reference sequence). The CDR3 contains 15 residues. J lost 2 bases, V lost 0 bases, and 3 bases had no gene match. CDR3 loop: CASSLGVGQAYEQYF. CDR3 nucleotide sequence: TGTGCCAGCAGCTTAGGTGTGGGACAGGCCTACGAGCAGTACTTC.

The chain couples TRBV14 to TRBJ1-2, with D possibly matching TRBD1 (6 bases). The V gene's germline CDR1 is SGHDN and CDR2 FVKESK. V shed 1 base and J shed 7 bases, with 16 bases lying between them. The CDR3 consists of 15 residues. The CDR3 DNA reads as TGTGCCAGCAGCCAAGGGGGGCCGCCGGTACGTGGCTACACCTTC. Encoded protein: CASSQGGPPVRGYTF.

The chain couples TRBV11-2 to TRBJ2-7; a possible D gene is TRBD1 (7 bases). This CDR3 contains 15 residues. CDR1 and CDR2 (germline): SGHAT, FQNNGV. Trimming removed 5 bases at V and 7 bases at J, with 21 bases between. CDR3: CASSQMHRGSGEQYF. The CDR3 bases are TGTGCCAGCAGCCAAATGCACAGGGGAAGCGGGGAGCAGTACTTC.

The V call is TRBV16, the J call TRBJ2-7; weak D call: TRBD2 (5 bases). V lost 2 bases to trimming and J lost 2 bases, with 7 bases between them. The V gene's germline CDR1 is KGHSY and CDR2 FQNENV. CDR3 length: 13 amino acids. CDR3 protein: CASSQTGTYEQYF. The DNA of the CDR3 is TGTGCCAGCAGCCAAACGGGGACCTACGAGCAGTACTTC. The variable domain in full, completed from reference TRBV16 and TRBJ2-7, reads GEEVAQTPKHLVRGEGQKAKLYCAPIKGHSYVFWYQQVLKNEFKFLISFQNENVFDETGMPKERFSAKCLPNSPCSLEIQATKLEDSAVYFCASSQTGTYEQYFGPGTRLTVT.

The V and J genes are TRBV5-4 and TRBJ1-1; D is possibly TRBD1 (6 bases). This CDR3 contains 14 residues. Germline V gene sequence: CDR1 SGHNT, CDR2 YYREEE (reference sequence). V was shortened by 4 bases and J by 2 bases, with 12 bases between the two germline ends. CDR3 nucleotide sequence: TGTGCCAGCAGCCAGTCGACAGGAAACACTGAAGCTTTCTTT. Its protein product is CASSQSTGNTEAFF.

This clone was detected only once. This chain connects TRBV2 to TRBJ1-3; a weak D match, TRBD1 (6 bases). V was pared by 5 bases and J by 0 bases, with 11 bases between. Germline CDR1 SNHLY, CDR2 FYNNEI. The CDR3 is 15 amino acids. The CDR3 is CASSLKQGSGNTIYF. The CDR3, as DNA: TGTGCCAGCAGTCTCAAACAGGGCTCTGGAAACACCATATATTTT.

The chain couples TRBV7-3 to TRBJ2-3, with a possible D match to TRBD1 (5 bases). Germline values: CDR1 SGHTA, CDR2 FQGTGA. V lost 1 base and J 0 bases, leaving 11 bases between the germline ends. This CDR3 contains 16 residues. As DNA, the CDR3 is TGTGCCAGCAGCTTAAACCCAGGGTCTAGCACAGATACGCAGTATTTT. Protein: CASSLNPGSSTDTQYF.

This chain joins TRBV4-1 and TRBJ1-4, with 7 bases fitting TRBD1. Trimming cost V 2 bases and J 7 bases; bases outside gene matches: 10. CDR3 length equals 16 residues. CDR1 is MGHRA and CDR2 is YSYEKL in the germline V gene. The CDR3: CASSQPRKGAGEKLFF. The CDR3, as DNA: TGCGCCAGCAGCCAACCCAGAAAGGGGGCGGGTGAAAAACTGTTTTTT.

The genes are TRBV5-6 and TRBJ2-7; TRBD1 aligns across 7 bases. Trimming cost V 3 bases and J 1 base; bases outside gene matches: 7. The CDR3 extends over 15 amino acids. Germline V gene data show CDR1 as SGHDT and CDR2 as YYEEEE. The CDR3 reads CASSYTGTVSYEQYF. For the CDR3, the DNA is TGTGCCAGCAGCTACACCGGGACAGTATCCTACGAGCAGTACTTC.

The chain links TRBV15 to TRBJ1-2; D is possibly TRBD1 (6 bases). Per the germline V gene, CDR1 is LNHNV and CDR2 is YYDKDF (reference sequence). V lost 1 base to trimming and J lost 4 bases, with 13 bases between them. This CDR3 comprises 15 residues. DNA of the CDR3: TGTGCCACCAGCAGAGGGGGCAGGGGACCCTATGGCTACACCTTC. Translation gives CATSRGGRGPYGYTF.

The chain has TRBV24-1 and TRBJ2-4; the D gene is possibly TRBD1 (5 bases). The V gene's germline CDR1 is KGHDR and CDR2 SFDVKD. The CDR3 is 15 residues long. V was clipped by 4 bases and J by 0 bases, with 9 bases between them. The CDR3 nucleotides are TGTGCCACCAGTGAAACAGGAGAAGCCAAAAACATTCAGTACTTC. Its protein product is CATSETGEAKNIQYF.

The rearrangement uses TRBV30 and TRBJ2-5, with a weak D call TRBD1 (6 bases). Germline V gene lookup returns CDR1 GTSNPN and CDR2 SVGIG (reference sequence). With 3 bases removed from V and 4 bases from J, the gap between germline ends came to 12 bases. The CDR3 runs 13 residues. The chain's CDR3 is CAWRLGGGETQYF. The CDR3 DNA follows: TGTGCCTGGAGATTAGGGGGTGGAGAGACCCAGTACTTC. Based on the CDR3 plus reference TRBV30 and TRBJ2-5, the full variable domain is SQTIHQWPATLVQPVGSPLSLECTVEGTSNPNLYWYRQAAGRGLQLLFYSVGIGQISSEVPQNLSASRPQDRQFILSSKKLLLSDSGFYLCAWRLGGGETQYFGPGTRLLVL.

This sequence joins TRBV30 and TRBJ1-5; TRBD1 aligns across 7 bases. Germline loops: CDR1 GTSNPN, CDR2 SVGIG (reference sequence). This CDR3 comprises 16 residues. The junction had 8 bases not matched to a gene; V was cut back by 2 bases and J by 1 base. CDR3 sequence: CAWSHSDRVSNQPQHF. CDR3 DNA sequence: TGTGCCTGGAGTCACAGTGACAGGGTGAGCAATCAGCCCCAGCATTTT.

Of note for this clone: This same CDR3 is encoded by further DNA sequences in the sample. The chain couples TRBV6-2 or TRBV6-3 to TRBJ1-5, with TRBD1 identical over 9 bases. CDR1 is MNHEY and CDR2 is SVGEGT in the germline V gene. CDR3 length equals 16 residues. The ends lost 0 bases at V and 2 bases at J; junction bases unmatched: 2. The chain's CDR3 is CASSYSRTGGNQPQHF. CDR3 DNA sequence: TGTGCCAGCAGTTACTCGAGGACAGGGGGCAATCAGCCCCAGCATTTT.

The chain has TRBV4-3 and TRBJ2-7, with 10 positions matching TRBD2. CDR1 LGHNA and CDR2 YSLEER come from the germline V gene. V was clipped by 3 bases and J by 5 bases; unmatched bases: 7. The CDR3 sequence is 15 residues long. CDR3: CASSQEVAGGNEQYF. In DNA form, the CDR3 reads TGCGCCAGCAGCCAGGAGGTAGCGGGGGGTAACGAGCAGTACTTC.

This clone was found once. This chain joins TRBV7-9 and TRBJ1-4; possibly TRBD1 for D (5 bases). V shed 3 bases and J shed 4 bases, with 24 bases lying between them. Germline assignment: CDR1 SEHNR and CDR2 FQNEAQ (reference sequence). CDR3 size: 19 residues. CDR3 sequence (DNA): TGTGCCAGCAGCTTCCCGGCCGGGTGGGGACTCGCAGATAATGAAAAACTGTTTTTT. Its translation is CASSFPAGWGLADNEKLFF.

The chain links TRBV3-1 (or the pseudogene TRBV3-2) to TRBJ1-2, with 8 positions matching TRBD1. CDR1 LGHDT and CDR2 YNNKEL come from the germline V gene (reference sequence). This CDR3 contains 14 residues. The ends lost 4 bases at V and 6 bases at J; junction bases unmatched: 7. CDR3 sequence (DNA): TGTGCCAGCAGCCGCGGACAGGGCCTAGATGGCTACACCTTC. As protein: CASSRGQGLDGYTF.

This chain links TRBV6-5 with TRBJ2-7, with 8 bases matching TRBD2. This CDR3 is built from 13 residues. V was clipped by 8 bases and J by 1 base; unmatched bases: 4. Per germline, CDR1 MNHEY and CDR2 SVGAGI. In DNA form, the CDR3 reads TGTGCCAGCCGGGAGGGTACTTCCTACGAGCAGTACTTC. Translation: CASREGTSYEQYF.

The chain joins TRBV11-2 to TRBJ1-1, with D possibly being TRBD1 (5 bases). This CDR3 has 13 amino acids. The V end was cut by 1 base, the J end by 4 bases, with 7 bases between. Germline CDR1 reads SGHAT; CDR2 reads FQNNGV. The CDR3 here is CASSLGQGTEAFF. CDR3 coding DNA: TGTGCCAGCAGCTTAGGGCAGGGCACTGAAGCTTTCTTT.